These 24 T cell receptor beta chains were all obtained from the same sample, sequenced in a study of CD8 T cells in Susac syndrome. Reverse transcription used about 0.45 to 1 ug RNA and random hexamers. One entry per CDR3 protein results from TCRdb running MiXCR on the immunoSEQ multiplex PCR reads. The data contain about 280,000 distinct CDR3 sequences, approximately 85% of them singletons. Sequencing used CD8+ T cells from PBMCs. These receptors came from a human donor with multiple sclerosis.

The J gene is TRBJ2-7, the V gene TRBV5-1; TRBD2 aligns across 11 bases. Looked up from germline, CDR1 is SGHRS and CDR2 is YFSETQ. The CDR3 covers 14 residues. V lost 2 bases to trimming and J lost 5 bases; unmatched junction nucleotides: 3. DNA for the CDR3: TGCGCCAGCAGCTTTACTAGCGGGAGTGACGAGCAGTACTTC. This encodes CASSFTSGSDEQYF.

This chain uses TRBV20-1 with TRBJ2-3; 8 bases are a match to TRBD2. The CDR3 covers 16 residues. V lost 0 bases and J lost 3; bases outside the gene matches: 8. CDR1 is DFQATT, CDR2 SNEGSKA, per germline (reference sequence). In nucleotides, the CDR3 is TGCAGTGCTAGAGACCTAGCGGGCGCGAAAACAGATACGCAGTATTTT. Translating gives CSARDLAGAKTDTQYF.

This clonotype was picked up one time. The V and J genes are TRBV4-2 and TRBJ2-1; D remains ambiguous. V shed 2 bases and J shed 6 bases, with 14 bases lying between them. Looked up from germline, CDR1 is LGHNA and CDR2 is YNFKEQ. The CDR3 runs 15 residues. The CDR3 nucleotides read TGTGCCAGCAGCCAAAACGAGCGCAGGCCCAATGAGCAGTTCTTC. Encoded protein: CASSQNERRPNEQFF.

This rearrangement joins TRBV27 to TRBJ2-5, with TRBD1 identical over 8 bases. The CDR3 has 15 amino acids. Germline CDR1 MNHEY, CDR2 SMNVEV (reference sequence). J lost 5 bases, V lost 5 bases, and 10 bases had no gene match. The CDR3 protein is CASSATQGAKETQYF. The CDR3 bases are TGTGCCAGCAGTGCAACCCAGGGGGCAAAGGAGACCCAGTACTTC.

In this sample, this clonotype turned up a few times. The chain employs TRBV6-1 and TRBJ1-1, with a possible D match to TRBD1 (5 bases). This CDR3 region has 14 residues. The V gene lost 10 bases and the J gene lost 0 bases, with 15 bases spanning the gap. Per the germline V gene, CDR1 is MNHNS and CDR2 is SASEGT. CDR3 bases: TGTGCCACCGTCCCAAGGGACCTGAACACTGAAGCTTTCTTT. Protein sequence: CATVPRDLNTEAFF.

This clonotype was picked up a small number of times. The genes are TRBV6-1 and TRBJ2-7; 11 bases are a match to TRBD2. J gave up 6 bases and V 6 bases, and 4 bases lay outside the gene matches. Germline-derived CDR1 and CDR2 are MNHNS and SASEGT. The CDR3 covers 13 residues. Here the CDR3 reads CASSKLAGGEQYF. The CDR3 DNA sequence: TGTGCCAGCAGCAAGCTAGCGGGAGGCGAGCAGTACTTC.

In the case of this clonotype: Its ends do not fully match the called genes, so a read error is possible. The chain links TRBV6-6 to TRBJ1-1, with D unresolved. Germline CDR1 MNHNY, CDR2 SVGAGI (reference sequence). The CDR3 contains 12 residues. CDR3 protein: CASSYSNIEAFF. In DNA form, the CDR3 reads TGTGCCAGCAGTTACTCGAACATTGAAGCTTTCTTT.

This chain connects TRBV7-8 to TRBJ2-7; TRBD1 matches at 10 bases. Germline CDR1 is SGHVS and CDR2 is FQNEAQ. The CDR3 consists of 14 residues. V gave up 5 bases and J gave up 5 bases; unmatched junction bases: 6. The DNA for the CDR3 is TGTGCCAGCAGCCCCGGGACAGGGGAAGACGAGCAGTACTTC. The encoded protein is CASSPGTGEDEQYF.

This rearrangement joins TRBV20-1 to TRBJ1-2; a weak D match, TRBD1 (5 bases). This CDR3 comprises 12 residues. Germline lookup yields CDR1 DFQATT and CDR2 SNEGSKA (reference sequence). Deletions cut 3 bases from V and 8 bases from J, with 13 bases between. CDR3 sequence (DNA): TGCAGTGCTAGGTGGGGGGTGGTGGGCTACACCTTC. Translated: CSARWGVVGYTF.

The chain links TRBV6-1 to TRBJ2-1; 7 nucleotides line up with TRBD2. V was pared by 6 bases and J by 0 bases, with 11 bases of the junction left unmatched. This CDR3 has 17 amino acids. Looked up from germline, CDR1 is MNHNS and CDR2 is SASEGT. The CDR3 here is CASSPGGIGGSYNEQFF. The CDR3 nucleotides are TGTGCCAGCAGCCCCGGGGGGATTGGTGGCTCCTACAATGAGCAGTTCTTC.

The genes are TRBV9 and TRBJ2-1, with D perhaps TRBD2 (6 bases). The V gene lost 4 bases and the J gene lost 7 bases, with 15 bases spanning the gap. Looked up from germline, CDR1 is SGDLS and CDR2 is YYNGEE. The CDR3 has 14 residues. CDR3 region: CASSSEGRKNEQFF. The CDR3 DNA follows: TGTGCCAGCAGCTCAGAGGGGAGGAAGAATGAGCAGTTCTTC.

The chain is built from TRBV29-1 and TRBJ2-7; D is unclear. CDR1 SQVTM and CDR2 ANQGSEA come from the germline V gene. CDR3 length: 11 amino acids. V lost 2 bases, J lost 5 bases, and 7 bases lay in between. Here the CDR3 reads CSVEYGNEQYF. Here the CDR3 DNA reads TGCAGCGTTGAATATGGAAACGAGCAGTACTTC.

This clonotype was detected only a few times. V is TRBV6-1 and J is TRBJ1-5; 9 positions match TRBD1. Losses at the gene ends were 4 bases for V and 4 bases for J; bases not matched to a gene: 2. CDR1 is MNHNS, CDR2 SASEGT, per germline. The CDR3 sequence is 14 residues long. The CDR3, as DNA: TGTGCCAGCAGTGCCGGGACAGGGAATCAGCCCCAGCATTTT. This translates into CASSAGTGNQPQHF.

This rearrangement joins TRBV30 to TRBJ2-3; D is undetermined. This CDR3 contains 14 residues. The germline CDR1 and CDR2 sequences are GTSNPN and SVGIG (reference sequence). V lost 0 bases to trimming and J lost 2 bases, with 9 bases between them. The CDR3 DNA reads as TGTGCCTGGAGTGTACCGGGCTTCACAGATACGCAGTATTTT. Translated, it gives CAWSVPGFTDTQYF.

The chain links TRBV18 to TRBJ2-7, with TRBD2 matching over 9 bases. Germline V gene data show CDR1 as KGHSH and CDR2 as LQKENI. CDR3 length equals 15 residues. The junction had 8 bases not matched to a gene; V was cut back by 5 bases and J by 3 bases. The CDR3 sequence: CASSGLLAGIYEQYF. Written as DNA, the CDR3 is TGTGCCAGCTCAGGCTTGCTAGCGGGAATCTACGAGCAGTACTTC.

The chain uses TRBV27 and TRBJ2-3; TRBD2 agrees at 11 bases. CDR3 size: 16 residues. Germline V gives CDR1 MNHEY, CDR2 SMNVEV (reference sequence). After removal of 5 bases from V and 1 base from J, the junction contained 5 bases not matched to a gene. The CDR3 is CASSPGLAGGTDTQYF. Here the CDR3 DNA reads TGTGCCAGCAGTCCCGGACTAGCGGGTGGCACAGATACGCAGTATTTT.

The genes are TRBV9 and TRBJ2-1; TRBD2 matches 8 bases. CDR3 length equals 20 residues. The V and J ends lost 3 bases and 0 bases, in that order; junction bases with no gene match: 17. The germline V gene has CDR1 SGDLS and CDR2 YYNGEE. The CDR3 sequence: CASSGPGTRDRPDSYNEQFF. As DNA, the CDR3 is TGTGCCAGCAGCGGACCGGGGACTAGAGATAGGCCTGACTCCTACAATGAGCAGTTCTTC.

The chain carries TRBV30 and TRBJ2-3, with 15 bases matching TRBD2. This CDR3 has 15 amino acids. Trimming cost V 4 bases and J 6 bases; bases outside gene matches: 5. Germline assignment: CDR1 GTSNPN and CDR2 SVGIG (reference sequence). CDR3 sequence (DNA): TGTGCCTGGATCGGGACTAGCGGGAGGAGGGATACGCAGTATTTT. Translated, it gives CAWIGTSGRRDTQYF.

The rearrangement links TRBV13 to TRBJ2-2, with a tentative D call TRBD2 (5 bases). With 4 bases removed from V and 5 bases from J, the gap between germline ends came to 5 bases. The germline CDR1 and CDR2 sequences are PRHDT and FYEKMQ (reference sequence). This CDR3 comprises 12 residues. The CDR3 is CASSWETGELFF. DNA of the CDR3: TGTGCCAGCAGCTGGGAGACCGGGGAGCTGTTTTTT.

This chain joins TRBV28 and TRBJ2-7; 11 positions match TRBD2. The CDR3 sequence is 15 residues long. J gave up 0 bases and V 7 bases, and 5 bases lay outside the gene matches. Per the germline V gene, CDR1 is MDHEN and CDR2 is SYDVKM. DNA of the CDR3: TGTGCCAGCACCAGTAGCGGGAGGGTCTCCTACGAGCAGTACTTC. It encodes CASTSSGRVSYEQYF.

The rearrangement joins TRBV20-1 to TRBJ2-1, with D uncertain. V gave up 1 base and J gave up 2 bases, with 21 bases separating them. CDR3 size: 18 residues. Germline lookup yields CDR1 DFQATT and CDR2 SNEGSKA (reference sequence). In DNA, the CDR3 is TGCAGTGCTAGAGTGAACCCGGACCGCATGTTCGCCTACAATGAGCAGTTCTTC. It is translated as CSARVNPDRMFAYNEQFF.

The chain links TRBV9 to TRBJ2-1; no clear D gene. V lost 7 bases and J 8 bases, leaving 10 bases between the germline ends. The CDR3 consists of 11 residues. Germline lookup yields CDR1 SGDLS and CDR2 YYNGEE. CDR3 sequence (DNA): TGTGCCAGCGGCACCAGCGATGAGCAGTTCTTC. Protein sequence: CASGTSDEQFF.

J is TRBJ2-7 and V is TRBV7-9; D gene unclear. Trimming stripped 2 bases from V and 5 bases from J, with 10 bases between. The germline CDR1 and CDR2 sequences are SEHNR and FQNEAQ (reference sequence). This CDR3 is 13 amino acids long. The CDR3: CASSLPLGDEQYF. CDR3 nucleotides: TGTGCCAGCAGCTTACCTTTAGGAGACGAGCAGTACTTC. Full variable domain (outside the CDR3, taken from reference TRBV7-9 and TRBJ2-7): DTGVSQNPRHKITKRGQNVTFRCDPISEHNRLYWYRQTLGQGPEFLTYFQNEAQLEKSRLLSDRFSAERPKGSFSTLEIQRTEQGDSAMYLCASSLPLGDEQYFGPGTRLTVT.

The chain couples TRBV10-3 to TRBJ2-7; possible D gene TRBD2, 6 bases. The ends were cut back, 6 bases at V and 6 bases at J, with 18 bases in the middle. The germline CDR1 and CDR2 sequences are ENHRY and SYGVKD. This CDR3 is 14 amino acids long. The CDR3 spells CAISGTEGSLEQYF. The CDR3 DNA sequence: TGTGCCATCAGCGGGACGGAGGGTAGTCTCGAGCAGTACTTC.